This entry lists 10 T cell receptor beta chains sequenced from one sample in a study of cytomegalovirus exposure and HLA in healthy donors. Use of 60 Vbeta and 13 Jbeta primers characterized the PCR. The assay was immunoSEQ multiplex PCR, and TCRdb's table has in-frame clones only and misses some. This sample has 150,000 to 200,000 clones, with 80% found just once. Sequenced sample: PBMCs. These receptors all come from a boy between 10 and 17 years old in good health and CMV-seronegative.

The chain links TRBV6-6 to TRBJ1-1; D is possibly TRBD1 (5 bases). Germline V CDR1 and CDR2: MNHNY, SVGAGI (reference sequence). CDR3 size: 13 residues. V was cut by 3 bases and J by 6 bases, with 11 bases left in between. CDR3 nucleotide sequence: TGTGCCAGCAGTTATCTCGGGACTTCTGAAGCTTTCTTT. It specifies CASSYLGTSEAFF.

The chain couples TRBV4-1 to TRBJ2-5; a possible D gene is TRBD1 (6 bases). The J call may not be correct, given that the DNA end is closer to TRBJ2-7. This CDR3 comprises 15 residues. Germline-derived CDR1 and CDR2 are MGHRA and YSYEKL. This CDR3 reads CASSQDGDTTYEQYF. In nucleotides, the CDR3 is TGCGCCAGCAGCCAAGATGGGGACACAACCTACGAGCAGTACTTC.

The CDR3, as DNA: TGTGCCAGCAGTGGGGGACGCGGGGCCGGTGAGCAGTTCTTC. This gives the protein CASSGGRGAGEQFF. The chain joins TRBV6-1 to TRBJ2-1, with a tentative D call TRBD2 (6 bases). V lost 4 bases and J 9 bases, leaving 16 bases between the germline ends. CDR1 MNHNS and CDR2 SASEGT come from the germline V gene. The CDR3 totals 14 residues.

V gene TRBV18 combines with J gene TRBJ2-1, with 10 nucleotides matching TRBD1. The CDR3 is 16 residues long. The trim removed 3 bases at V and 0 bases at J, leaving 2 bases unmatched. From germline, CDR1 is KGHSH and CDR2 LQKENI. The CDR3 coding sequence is TGTGCCAGCTCACCCCGGACAGGGGGCTCCTACAATGAGCAGTTCTTC. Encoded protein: CASSPRTGGSYNEQFF.

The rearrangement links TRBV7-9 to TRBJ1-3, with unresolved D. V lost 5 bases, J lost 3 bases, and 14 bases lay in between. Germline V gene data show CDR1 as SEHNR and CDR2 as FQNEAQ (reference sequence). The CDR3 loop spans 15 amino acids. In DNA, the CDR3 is TGTGCCAGCAGCCGTCTAATTTCCCTTGGAAACACCATATATTTT. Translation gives CASSRLISLGNTIYF.

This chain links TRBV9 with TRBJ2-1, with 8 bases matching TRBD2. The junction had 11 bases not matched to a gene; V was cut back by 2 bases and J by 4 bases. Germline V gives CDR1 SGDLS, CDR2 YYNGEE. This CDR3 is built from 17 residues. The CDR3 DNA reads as TGTGCCAGCAGCGTTAAAGCTCGGGGGGGCGTGTACAATGAGCAGTTCTTC. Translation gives CASSVKARGGVYNEQFF.

As DNA, the CDR3 is TGTGCCAGTAGTATGGCACAGGTTGGAAACACCATATATTTT. It is translated as CASSMAQVGNTIYF. The rearrangement links TRBV19 to TRBJ1-3, with a tentative D call TRBD1 (5 bases). CDR3 length: 14 amino acids. Trimming shortened V by 3 bases and J by 3 bases, and 9 bases separated the two germline ends. CDR1 is LNHDA and CDR2 is SQIVND in the germline V gene (reference sequence).

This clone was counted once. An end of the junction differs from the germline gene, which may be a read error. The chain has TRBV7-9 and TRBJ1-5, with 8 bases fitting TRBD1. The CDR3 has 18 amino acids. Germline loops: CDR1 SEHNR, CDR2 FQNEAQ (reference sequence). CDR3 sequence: CSSSSYTGGAYSNQPQHF. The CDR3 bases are TGTTCCAGCAGCTCGTACACAGGGGGGGCTTATAGCAATCAGCCCCAGCATTTT.

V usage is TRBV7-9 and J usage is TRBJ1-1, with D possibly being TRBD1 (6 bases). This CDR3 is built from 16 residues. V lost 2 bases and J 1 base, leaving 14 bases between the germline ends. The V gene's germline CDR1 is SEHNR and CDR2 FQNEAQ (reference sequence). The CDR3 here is CASSLNGGLGNTEAFF. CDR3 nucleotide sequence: TGTGCCAGCAGCTTAAACGGGGGGCTTGGGAACACTGAAGCTTTCTTT.

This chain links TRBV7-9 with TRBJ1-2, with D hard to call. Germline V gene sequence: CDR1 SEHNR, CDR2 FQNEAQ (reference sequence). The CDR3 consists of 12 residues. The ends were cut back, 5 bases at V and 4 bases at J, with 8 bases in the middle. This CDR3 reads CASSPTPYGYTF. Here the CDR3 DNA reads TGTGCCAGCAGCCCGACACCCTATGGCTACACCTTC.